This record concerns one TCR beta chain sequence. The sample is drawn from a study of blood T cell repertoires in COVID-19. The CDR3 is made up of 13 amino acids. The germline V and J ends were trimmed by 3 bases and 0 bases, with 3 bases remaining between them. Germline CDR1 is GTSNPN and CDR2 is SVGIG (reference sequence). In the authors' methods: Amplification of reference gene primers was used by the study to estimate nucleated cell counts. Assay: immunoSEQ multiplex PCR; the TCRdb copy retains only in-frame clones and omits some. V, J and clone size are taken as reported in that table, and D and trimming were inferred from the DNA itself. Altogether 45,000 to 55,000 clones are present, about three quarters being singletons, with the ten largest covering under 15%.

Input material: peripheral blood. The V and J genes are TRBV30 and TRBJ2-6; D unclear. This receptor was taken from a human donor with active or convalescent COVID-19. The donor label of this sample is uncertain. The chain's CDR3 is CAWRRSGANVLTF. The CDR3 DNA follows: TGTGCCTGGAGGCGCTCTGGGGCCAACGTCCTGACTTTC.